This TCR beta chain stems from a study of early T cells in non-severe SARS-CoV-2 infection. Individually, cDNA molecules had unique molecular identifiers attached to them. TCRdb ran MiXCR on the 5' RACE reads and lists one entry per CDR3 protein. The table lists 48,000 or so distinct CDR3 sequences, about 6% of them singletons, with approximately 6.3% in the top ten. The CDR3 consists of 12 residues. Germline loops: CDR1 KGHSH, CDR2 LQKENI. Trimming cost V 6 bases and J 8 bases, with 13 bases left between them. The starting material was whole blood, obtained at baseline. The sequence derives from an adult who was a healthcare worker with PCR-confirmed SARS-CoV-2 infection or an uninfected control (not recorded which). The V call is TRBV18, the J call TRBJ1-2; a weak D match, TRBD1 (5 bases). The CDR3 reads CASSVTGVGYTF. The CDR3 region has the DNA TGTGCCAGCTCGGTAACAGGTGTCGGCTACACCTTC.